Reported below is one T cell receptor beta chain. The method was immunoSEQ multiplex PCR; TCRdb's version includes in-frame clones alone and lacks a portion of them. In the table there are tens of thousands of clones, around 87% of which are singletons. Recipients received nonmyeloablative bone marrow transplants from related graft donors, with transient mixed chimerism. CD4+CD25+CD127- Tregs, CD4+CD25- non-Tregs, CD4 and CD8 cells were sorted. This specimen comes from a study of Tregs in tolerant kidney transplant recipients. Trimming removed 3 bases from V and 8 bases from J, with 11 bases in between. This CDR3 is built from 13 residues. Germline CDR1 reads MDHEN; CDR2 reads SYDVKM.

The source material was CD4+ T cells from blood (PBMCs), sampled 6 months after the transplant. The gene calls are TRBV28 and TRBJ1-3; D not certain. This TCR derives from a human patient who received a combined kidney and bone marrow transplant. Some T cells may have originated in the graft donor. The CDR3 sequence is CASSLGGVDTIYF. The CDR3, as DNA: TGTGCCAGCAGTTTGGGAGGTGTTGACACCATATATTTT. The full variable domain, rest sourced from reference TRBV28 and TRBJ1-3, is DVKVTQSSRYLVKRTGEKVFLECVQDMDHENMFWYRQDPGLGLRLIYFSYDVKMKEKGDIPEGYSVSREKKERFSLILESASTNQTSMYLCASSLGGVDTIYFGEGSWLTVV.